This TCR beta chain came from a study of cytomegalovirus exposure and HLA in healthy donors. Across the whole study: Earlier sequencing of 150 million to 200 million T cells yielded 90 million to 140 million unique TCR beta sequences. Regarding the study as a whole: CMV serostatus alone was available as immune exposure information.

The primer mix had 60 Vbeta and 13 Jbeta primers. The method was immunoSEQ multiplex PCR; TCRdb's version includes in-frame clones alone and lacks a portion of them. This table holds some 190,000 clones, around 80% found once. Germline trimming cut 8 bases from V and 5 bases from J; bases unmatched to any gene: 7. Per germline, CDR1 MGHRA and CDR2 YSYEKL. The CDR3 runs to 16 residues. Points on this clone: The antigen is unknown.

This TCR was recovered from a girl between 10 and 17 years old in good health and CMV-seropositive. The chain carries TRBV4-1 and TRBJ2-2; 14 bases align to TRBD2. The source material was PBMCs. CDR3 residues: CASAGTSGRLTGELFF. CDR3 coding DNA: TGCGCCAGCGCAGGGACTAGCGGGAGACTAACCGGGGAGCTGTTTTTT.